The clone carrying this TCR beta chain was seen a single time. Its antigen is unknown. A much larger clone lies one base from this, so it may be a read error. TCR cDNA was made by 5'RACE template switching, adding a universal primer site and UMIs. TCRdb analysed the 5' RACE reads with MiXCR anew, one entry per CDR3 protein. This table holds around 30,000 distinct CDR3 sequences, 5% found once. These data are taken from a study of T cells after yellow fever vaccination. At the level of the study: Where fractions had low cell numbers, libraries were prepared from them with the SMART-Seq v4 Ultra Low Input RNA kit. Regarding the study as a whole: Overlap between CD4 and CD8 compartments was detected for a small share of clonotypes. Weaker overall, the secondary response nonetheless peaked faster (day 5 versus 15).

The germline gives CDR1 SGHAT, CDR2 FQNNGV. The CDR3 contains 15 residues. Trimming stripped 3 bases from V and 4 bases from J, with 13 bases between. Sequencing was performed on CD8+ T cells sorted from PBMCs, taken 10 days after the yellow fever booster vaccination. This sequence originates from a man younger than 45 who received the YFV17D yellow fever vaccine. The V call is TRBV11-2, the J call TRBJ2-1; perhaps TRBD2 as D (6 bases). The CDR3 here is CASSLTIGRYNEQFF. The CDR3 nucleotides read TGTGCCAGCAGCTTGACTATCGGGAGATACAATGAGCAGTTCTTC. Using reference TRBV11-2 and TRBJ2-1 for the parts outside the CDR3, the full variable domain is EAGVAQSPRYKIIEKRQSVAFWCNPISGHATLYWYQQILGQGPKLLIQFQNNGVVDDSQLPKDRFSAERLKGVDSTLKIQPAKLEDSAVYLCASSLTIGRYNEQFFGPGTRLTVL.